These 19 T cell receptor beta chains were sequenced from one sample in a study of cytomegalovirus exposure and HLA in healthy donors. The PCR had 60 Vbeta and 13 Jbeta primers. TCRdb's table, derived via immunoSEQ multiplex PCR, lists solely in-frame clones and lacks some. The data contain 170,000 or so clones, around 78% of them singletons. Sequencing was performed on PBMCs. Receptors originate from a woman between 45 and 65 years old in good health and CMV-seropositive.

This chain links TRBV6-1 with TRBJ2-2; maybe TRBD1 (5 bases). This CDR3 is built from 15 residues. Deletions cut 6 bases from V and 3 bases from J, with 14 bases between. Germline V lookup: CDR1 MNHNS, CDR2 SASEGT. CDR3 DNA sequence: TGTGCCAGCAGCGCTCTGGGGCCGCACACCGGGGAGCTGTTTTTT. Translation gives CASSALGPHTGELFF.

The CDR3 here is CASSLAGSETQYF. CDR3 bases: TGTGCCAGCAGCTTGGCCGGGTCAGAGACCCAGTACTTC. The chain carries TRBV5-4 and TRBJ2-5; D remains ambiguous. CDR3 size: 13 residues. Germline assignment: CDR1 SGHNT and CDR2 YYREEE (reference sequence). The V end was cut by 0 bases, the J end by 4 bases, with 7 bases between. The entire variable domain, with the rest obtained from reference TRBV5-4 and TRBJ2-5, is as follows: ETGVTQSPTHLIKTRGQQVTLRCSSQSGHNTVSWYQQALGQGPQFIFQYYREEENGRGNFPPRFSGLQFPNYSSELNVNALELDDSALYLCASSLAGSETQYFGPGTRLLVL.

DNA for the CDR3: TGTGCCAGCCAGGGCCCCTCGGCGGGGGGCTACAATGAGCAGTTCTTC. Protein sequence: CASQGPSAGGYNEQFF. This chain connects TRBV15 to TRBJ2-1; 8 nucleotides align to TRBD2. V shed 10 bases and J 3 bases; nucleotides not matched to a gene: 14. Germline V gene sequence: CDR1 LNHNV, CDR2 YYDKDF (reference sequence). The length of the CDR3 is 16 residues. The whole variable domain, filled in from reference TRBV15 and TRBJ2-1, reads DAMVIQNPRYQVTQFGKPVTLSCSQTLNHNVMYWYQQKSSQAPKLLFHYYDKDFNNEADTPDNFQSRRPNTSFCFLDIRSPGLGDTAMYLCASQGPSAGGYNEQFFGPGTRLTVL.

This clone was picked up a small number of times. The chain has TRBV19 and TRBJ1-2; 9 positions agree with TRBD1. Germline CDR1 and CDR2: LNHDA and SQIVND (reference sequence). The V segment lost 8 bases and the J segment 2 bases; nucleotides outside the gene matches: 6. The CDR3 runs to 14 residues. Here the CDR3 DNA reads TGTGCCAGTTCTCGACAGGGGGAGAACTATGGCTACACCTTC. Its protein is CASSRQGENYGYTF.

J is TRBJ1-4 and V is TRBV14, with D possibly TRBD1 on 5 matching bases. The CDR3 runs 15 residues. The V and J ends lost 1 base and 14 bases respectively, with 20 bases between them. Germline CDR1 reads SGHDN; CDR2 reads FVKESK. In DNA, the CDR3 is TGTGCCAGCAGCCAAGTTTCAGCTCCTGGGGGGATCCTGTTTTTT. It yields the protein CASSQVSAPGGILFF.

There are a few counts of this clone. The chain has TRBV5-5 and TRBJ1-6, with TRBD1 matching 8 bases. Trimming removed 8 bases from V and 10 bases from J; junction bases left unmatched: 14. This CDR3 comprises 15 residues. Germline loops: CDR1 SGHKS, CDR2 YYEKEE (reference sequence). The CDR3 DNA reads TGTGCCAGTACCCTATGGACAGGGTTGGGGTCACCCCTCCACTTT. Amino acid sequence: CASTLWTGLGSPLHF.

This chain links TRBV4-1 with TRBJ2-3, with 8 bases fitting TRBD2. Germline V CDR1 and CDR2: MGHRA, YSYEKL. V shed 0 bases, J shed 4 bases, and the junction held 12 bases outside the gene matches. The CDR3 has 18 amino acids. The CDR3 DNA follows: TGCGCCAGCAGCCAAGATCCCTCGTACGGGGGGGCTGCAGATACGCAGTATTTT. Translated: CASSQDPSYGGAADTQYF.

V is TRBV20-1 and J is TRBJ2-5; no reliable D call. V gave up 5 bases and J gave up 4 bases, with 8 bases separating them. CDR3 length: 11 amino acids. Germline assignment: CDR1 DFQATT and CDR2 SNEGSKA (reference sequence). DNA of the CDR3: TGCAGTGCTCCCCGAGGAGAGACCCAGTACTTC. As protein: CSAPRGETQYF.

The V and J genes are TRBV4-2 and TRBJ1-2; 7 nucleotides match TRBD1. V was pared by 4 bases and J by 7 bases, with 9 bases of the junction left unmatched. Germline loops: CDR1 LGHNA, CDR2 YNFKEQ. The CDR3 contains 14 residues. Here the CDR3 reads CASSPRQGPPGYTF. In DNA, the CDR3 is TGTGCCAGCAGCCCCAGACAGGGACCTCCTGGCTACACCTTC.

The CDR3 is CAIRIAGAPGQFF. The CDR3 nucleotides are TGTGCCATCAGAATAGCGGGGGCGCCAGGGCAGTTCTTC. The chain employs TRBV10-3 and TRBJ2-1; 9 nucleotides align to TRBD2. Germline V lookup: CDR1 ENHRY, CDR2 SYGVKD. Losses at the gene ends were 6 bases for V and 12 bases for J; bases not matched to a gene: 9. The CDR3 runs 13 residues.

The CDR3 region has the DNA TGTGCCACAAACAGGGATCCCCGCTCTGGAAACACCATATATTTT. It yields the protein CATNRDPRSGNTIYF. The rearrangement links TRBV6-6 to TRBJ1-3; perhaps TRBD1 as D (6 bases). CDR1 MNHNY and CDR2 SVGAGI come from the germline V gene (reference sequence). The germline V and J ends were trimmed by 10 bases and 0 bases, with 16 bases remaining between them. The CDR3 contains 15 residues.

The rearrangement joins TRBV13 to TRBJ1-2; no definite D call. Germline V gene sequence: CDR1 PRHDT, CDR2 FYEKMQ (reference sequence). V was trimmed by 0 bases and J by 12 bases, leaving 11 bases between them. The CDR3 spans 12 residues. Written as DNA, the CDR3 is TGTGCCAGCAGCTTAGGTGTTGGCAGTAACACCTTC. Its protein product is CASSLGVGSNTF.

This chain uses TRBV5-6 with TRBJ2-7; weak D call: TRBD1 (5 bases). V dropped 5 bases and J dropped 0 bases, with 18 bases sitting between them. The CDR3 totals 16 residues. CDR1 and CDR2 from the germline V gene are SGHDT and YYEEEE. The CDR3 sequence: CASRTQGPWNSYEQYF. The DNA of the CDR3 is TGTGCCAGCAGAACTCAGGGCCCCTGGAACTCCTACGAGCAGTACTTC. The full variable domain, its missing parts supplied by reference TRBV5-6 and TRBJ2-7, is DAGVTQSPTHLIKTRGQQVTLRCSPKSGHDTVSWYQQALGQGPQFIFQYYEEEERQRGNFPDRFSGHQFPNYSSELNVNALLLGDSALYLCASRTQGPWNSYEQYFGPGTRLTVT.

Concerning this clone itself: The junction differs from germline at one of its ends, possibly a read error. Within the sample, other DNA sequences also encode this same CDR3. This chain uses TRBV7-9 with TRBJ1-1, with D tentatively TRBD1 (5 bases). The CDR3 sequence is 15 residues long. The germline CDR1 and CDR2 sequences are SEHNR and FQNEAQ (reference sequence). CDR3 in amino acids: CASSFGGLRDTEAFF. The CDR3 bases are TGTGCCAGCTCCTTCGGGGGTCTCCGCGACACTGAGGCTTTCTTT.

The gene calls are TRBV5-1 and TRBJ2-7, with D perhaps matching TRBD2 (6 bases). The V and J ends lost 0 bases and 7 bases respectively, with 20 bases between them. CDR1 and CDR2 from the germline V gene are SGHRS and YFSETQ. This CDR3 has 16 amino acids. CDR3 residues: CASSLARDSSRGEQYF. CDR3 bases: TGCGCCAGCAGCTTGGCCCGGGACTCCTCTCGAGGGGAGCAGTACTTC.

The chain carries TRBV5-4 and TRBJ2-7; a weak D match, TRBD2 (5 bases). Germline CDR1 is SGHNT and CDR2 is YYREEE (reference sequence). Trimming removed 0 bases at V and 3 bases at J, with 13 bases between. This CDR3 comprises 15 residues. CDR3 sequence (DNA): TGTGCCAGCAGCTTGGGTCTAGCTTACGTCTACGAGCAGTACTTC. Encoded protein: CASSLGLAYVYEQYF.

V is TRBV11-2 and J is TRBJ2-3, with 10 bases fitting TRBD2. With V trimmed by 3 bases and J by 0 bases, 6 bases remained unmatched. Germline V gives CDR1 SGHAT, CDR2 FQNNGV. CDR3 size: 17 residues. CDR3 DNA sequence: TGTGCCAGCAGCTTTCGCCTAGCGGGGGCTAGCACAGATACGCAGTATTTT. Protein product: CASSFRLAGASTDTQYF.

V is TRBV7-2 and J is TRBJ2-1; 10 nucleotides match TRBD1. The ends lost 4 bases at V and 6 bases at J; junction bases unmatched: 6. The CDR3 totals 15 residues. CDR1 is SGHTA, CDR2 FQGNSA, per germline. CDR3 protein: CASSSTGTGANEQFF. CDR3 coding DNA: TGTGCCAGCAGCTCAACCGGGACAGGGGCCAATGAGCAGTTCTTC.

V and J are TRBV6-1 and TRBJ1-1; D may be TRBD1 (6 bases). Germline CDR1 is MNHNS and CDR2 is SASEGT. The CDR3 sequence is 14 residues long. Between the trimmed V and J ends, which lost 4 bases and 5 bases, there was a span of 14 bases. CDR3 sequence (DNA): TGTGCCAGCAGTGTCGGGGGGCCGGGGACTGAAGCTTTCTTT. It encodes CASSVGGPGTEAFF.